The 5 T cell receptor beta chains presented below share a single source sample, sequenced in a study of CD8 T cells in ankylosing spondylitis. Via MiXCR, TCRdb re-called the 5' RACE reads, giving one row per CDR3 protein. The sample has 150,000 to 200,000 distinct CDR3 sequences; approximately 32% are singletons. The sequenced sample was synovial fluid, either unsorted or a sorted T cell fraction (not recorded which). The receptor set was obtained from a male donor with ankylosing spondylitis.

This chain links TRBV6-1 with TRBJ1-5, with TRBD1 identical over 9 bases. Trimming removed 7 bases from V and 4 bases from J; junction bases left unmatched: 11. The germline CDR1 and CDR2 sequences are MNHNS and SASEGT. CDR3 length: 16 amino acids. CDR3 in amino acids: CASNRLATGGNQPQHF. DNA of the CDR3: TGTGCCAGCAACCGTCTCGCGACAGGGGGGAATCAGCCCCAGCATTTT.

This rearrangement joins TRBV13 to TRBJ2-1; 7 nucleotides line up with TRBD2. V was clipped by 5 bases and J by 7 bases; unmatched bases: 14. CDR1 and CDR2 (germline): PRHDT, FYEKMQ (reference sequence). The CDR3 is 16 amino acids. As DNA, the CDR3 is TGTGCCAGCAGCGTAAATCGGGGGGTTTACCGGAATGAGCAGTTCTTC. It encodes CASSVNRGVYRNEQFF. Full variable domain (outside the CDR3, taken from reference TRBV13 and TRBJ2-1): AAGVIQSPRHLIKEKRETATLKCYPIPRHDTVYWYQQGPGQDPQFLISFYEKMQSDKGSIPDRFSAQQFSDYHSELNMSSLELGDSALYFCASSVNRGVYRNEQFFGPGTRLTVL.

This clonotype has a handful of counts. This chain uses TRBV9 with TRBJ2-5, with TRBD2 matching over 12 bases. The J segment lost 2 bases and the V segment lost 0 bases, leaving 5 bases of the junction unmatched. The germline V gene has CDR1 SGDLS and CDR2 YYNGEE. CDR3 size: 17 residues. The CDR3 loop is CASSVGPLAGGQETQYF. CDR3 in DNA: TGTGCCAGCAGCGTAGGTCCGCTAGCGGGGGGGCAAGAGACCCAGTACTTC.

The chain has TRBV9 and TRBJ2-3; D is possibly TRBD2 (5 bases). The CDR3 has 15 amino acids. Trimming removed 4 bases from V and 0 bases from J, with 12 bases in between. CDR1 and CDR2 from the germline V gene are SGDLS and YYNGEE. The CDR3 DNA reads as TGTGCCAGCAGCCCATGGGAGTATAGCACAGATACGCAGTATTTT. This translates into CASSPWEYSTDTQYF. The entire variable domain, with the rest obtained from reference TRBV9 and TRBJ2-3, is as follows: DSGVTQTPKHLITATGQRVTLRCSPRSGDLSVYWYQQSLDQGLQFLIQYYNGEERAKGNILERFSAQQFPDLHSELNLSSLELGDSALYFCASSPWEYSTDTQYFGPGTRLTVL.

The chain's CDR3 is CASSKGQGEGGYTF. CDR3 coding DNA: TGCGCCAGCAGCAAGGGACAGGGGGAGGGTGGCTACACCTTC. This chain uses TRBV5-1 with TRBJ1-2; 11 nucleotides align to TRBD1. CDR1 SGHRS and CDR2 YFSETQ come from the germline V gene. This CDR3 has 14 residues. Trimming cost V 4 bases and J 7 bases; bases outside gene matches: 6.